The TCR beta chain under discussion was sequenced for a study of cytotoxic CD8 clonotypes in ibrutinib-treated CLL. Turning to the study itself: On average, each sample had some 250,000 productive templates and approximately 100,000 productive rearrangements.

This CDR3 region has 12 residues. From germline, CDR1 is WNHNN and CDR2 SYGVQD (reference sequence). The sequencing depth, 1 in 200,000 to 1 in 1 million T cells, was the target. Libraries were prepared by immunoSEQ multiplex PCR; TCRdb keeps only in-frame clonotypes and omits some of them. The data show about 14,000 clones, with about two thirds seen just once and 35% to 50% held by the top ten. Points from the study as a whole: Treatment saw public clonotypes, which were uncommon, either contract or stay stable.

A word on this clone: The antigen remains unidentified.

The genes are TRBV10-1 and TRBJ2-2; D is possibly TRBD2 (6 bases). The TCR sequence derives from a human donor with chronic lymphocytic leukemia. The sequencing used PBMCs, collected before ibrutinib treatment. CDR3 nucleotides: TGCGCGACGCAGGAGGGGACCGGGGAGCTGTTTTTT. Translation gives CATQEGTGELFF.